This T cell receptor beta chain was sequenced during a study of PD-1 blockade in classical Hodgkin lymphoma. Study findings and constraints: Significantly greater TCR diversity emerged by C4D1 in CD4+ cells but not CD8+ cells. Patients with a complete response exhibited baseline diversity comparable to newly diagnosed patients.

Concerning this clone: What it binds is not known.

TCRdb's table, derived via immunoSEQ multiplex PCR, lists solely in-frame clones and lacks some. The table has tens of thousands of clones, around 78% seen once; the top ten hold about a tenth. V lost 5 bases, J lost 8 bases, and 16 bases lay in between. The CDR3 is 13 amino acids. Germline-derived CDR1 and CDR2 are SEHNR and FQNEAQ (reference sequence). The sample's time point: cycle 4 day 1 (C4D1), after around six weeks of nivolumab. Every patient was affected by relapse after autologous stem cell transplantation, while exposure to brentuximab vedotin was not uniform. Complete response, partial response or progressive disease was recorded as best response.

Specimen: peripheral blood mononuclear cells (PBMCs), collected before the fourth cycle of nivolumab. The source of this sequence is a human donor with classical Hodgkin lymphoma. J is TRBJ2-7 and V is TRBV7-9, with TRBD1 as a possible D gene (5 bases). For the CDR3, the DNA is TGTGCCAGCAGCCGCACGGACACGATCAAGCAGTACTTC. It specifies CASSRTDTIKQYF.